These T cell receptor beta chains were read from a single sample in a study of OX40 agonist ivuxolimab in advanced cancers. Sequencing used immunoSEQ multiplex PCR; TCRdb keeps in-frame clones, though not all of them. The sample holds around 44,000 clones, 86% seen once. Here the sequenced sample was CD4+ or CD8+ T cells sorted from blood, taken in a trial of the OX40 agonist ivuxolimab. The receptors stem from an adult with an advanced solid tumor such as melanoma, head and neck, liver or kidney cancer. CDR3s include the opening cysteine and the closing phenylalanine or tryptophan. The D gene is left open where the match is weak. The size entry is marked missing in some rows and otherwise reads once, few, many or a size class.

CASSPSGNTEAFF,TGTGCCAGTAGCCCGTCCGGGAACACTGAAGCTTTCTTT,-,-,TRBV19,TRBJ1-1
CASSTPRNTEAFF,TGTGCCAGCAGCACACCACGGAACACTGAAGCTTTCTTT,-,-,TRBV7-9,TRBJ1-1
CASSQSSQGVRSADTQYF,TGCGCCAGCAGTCAATCGTCTCAGGGGGTAAGATCCGCAGATACGCAGTATTTT,TRBD1,-,TRBV23-1,TRBJ2-3
CASSFGSGTGDLPQHF,TGTGCCAGCAGCTTTGGGTCTGGTACAGGGGATTTGCCCCAGCATTTT,TRBD1,-,TRBV5-6,TRBJ1-5
CASASPILGGPSNEQFF,TGTGCCAGCGCTTCCCCAATTCTAGGGGGGCCAAGCAATGAGCAGTTCTTC,-,few,TRBV7-9,TRBJ2-1
CASSFSPGETQYF,TGTGCCAGCAGTTTTAGCCCGGGGGAGACCCAGTACTTC,-,once,TRBV28,TRBJ2-5
CASSLREGLGTYEQYF,TGCGCCAGCAGCCTTCGAGAGGGGTTGGGGACCTACGAGCAGTACTTC,-,-,TRBV4-1,TRBJ2-7
CASSLAGLTYEQYF,TGCGCCAGCAGCTTAGCCGGGTTAACCTACGAGCAGTACTTC,-,-,TRBV5-1,TRBJ2-7
CASSQGLPPPEQFF,TGTGCCAGCAGCCAGGGCCTTCCCCCCCCGGAGCAGTTCTTC,-,once,TRBV5-6,TRBJ2-1
CASSLGILGTEAFF,TGTGCCAGCAGCTTAGGGATTCTGGGGACTGAAGCTTTCTTT,-,once,TRBV7-8,TRBJ1-1
CASSLTGMNTEAFF,TGTGCCAGCAGCTTAACAGGGATGAACACTGAAGCTTTCTTT,-,-,TRBV7-8,TRBJ1-1
CASAPRDGDTTYGYTF,TGTGCCAGCGCACCCCGGGACGGGGATACTACTTATGGCTACACCTTC,-,few,TRBV27,TRBJ1-2
CASSLNYEQYF,TGTGCCAGCAGCTTGAACTACGAGCAGTACTTC,-,-,TRBV11-2,TRBJ2-7
CASSYPTGAKSYNEQFF,TGTGCCAGCAGCTACCCGACTGGGGCCAAATCCTACAATGAGCAGTTCTTC,-,-,TRBV11-1,TRBJ2-1
CASSYGGGPYNEQFF,TGTGCCAGCAGTTACGGAGGGGGCCCCTACAATGAGCAGTTCTTC,-,-,TRBV6-6,TRBJ2-1
CASSITEIWSNQPQHF,TGTGCCAGTAGTATCACTGAGATTTGGAGCAATCAGCCCCAGCATTTT,-,-,TRBV19,TRBJ1-5
CASSFMGQALETQYF,TGTGCCAGCAGCTTCATGGGACAGGCGTTAGAGACCCAGTACTTC,TRBD1,-,TRBV27,TRBJ2-5
CASSLGDFGYTF,TGTGCCAGCAGCCTCGGGGACTTTGGCTACACCTTC,-,-,TRBV7-6,TRBJ1-2
CASSATYEQYF,TGTGCCAGCAGCGCAACCTACGAGCAGTACTTC,-,once,TRBV7-9,TRBJ2-7
CASSRWTASNYGYTF,TGTGCCAGCAGCAGATGGACGGCTTCTAACTATGGCTACACCTTC,-,-,TRBV9,TRBJ1-2
CASSPTGTEAFF,TGTGCCAGCAGTCCTACAGGGACCGAAGCTTTCTTT,-,-,TRBV28,TRBJ1-1
CASSLSPYMNTEAFF,TGTGCCAGCAGTTTATCCCCCTATATGAACACTGAAGCTTTCTTT,-,-,TRBV27,TRBJ1-1
CASSPGGGRSYNEQFF,TGCGCCAGCAGCCCAGGGGGGGGCCGGTCCTACAATGAGCAGTTCTTC,-,-,TRBV4-3,TRBJ2-1
CASSYSGTSTEAFF,TGTGCCAGCAGTTACTCGGGCACGAGCACTGAAGCTTTCTTT,-,-,TRBV6-6,TRBJ1-1
CALRAGTGENIQYF,TGTGCCCTTCGTGCGGGGACAGGGGAAAACATTCAGTACTTC,TRBD1,-,TRBV6-1,TRBJ2-4
CASSLTVIGRPNTGELFF,TGTGCCAGCAGCCTGACGGTAATCGGCAGGCCGAACACCGGGGAGCTGTTTTTT,-,-,TRBV9,TRBJ2-2
CASSLFGREVTEAFF,TGTGCCAGCAGCTTATTCGGCAGGGAGGTCACTGAAGCTTTCTTT,-,-,TRBV7-8,TRBJ1-1
CASSPSGANVLTF,TGCGCCAGCAGCCCATCTGGGGCCAACGTCCTGACTTTC,-,-,TRBV4-1,TRBJ2-6
CASSIRINEQFF,TGTGCCAGTAGTATCAGAATCAATGAGCAGTTCTTC,-,-,TRBV19,TRBJ2-1
CASSLAASGTYEQYF,TGTGCCAGCAGCTTGGCGGCTAGCGGAACCTACGAGCAGTACTTC,TRBD2,-,TRBV5-6,TRBJ2-7
CASSLELMNTEAFF,TGTGCCAGCAGCTTGGAGTTAATGAACACTGAAGCTTTCTTT,-,-,TRBV5-8,TRBJ1-1
CASSQGQGSYNEQFF,TGTGCCAGCAGTCAGGGACAGGGTTCCTACAATGAGCAGTTCTTC,TRBD1,-,TRBV2,TRBJ2-1
CSVEGKGIRDRYYGYTF,TGCAGCGTTGAAGGAAAGGGGATCCGGGACAGATACTATGGCTACACCTTC,TRBD1,-,TRBV29-1,TRBJ1-2
CASSLLGNQPQHF,TGTGCCAGCAGCTTGTTGGGCAATCAGCCCCAGCATTTT,-,-,TRBV5-6,TRBJ1-5
CASSAPGWSQPQHF,TGCGCCAGCAGTGCCCCAGGTTGGAGTCAGCCCCAGCATTTT,-,-,TRBV10-2,TRBJ1-5
CASSLGQGHQPQHF,TGTGCCAGCAGCTTGGGACAGGGACATCAGCCCCAGCATTTT,TRBD1,-,TRBV5-6,TRBJ1-5
CASSLGVPVEQETQYF,TGTGCCAGCAGCTTAGGCGTCCCTGTGGAGCAAGAGACCCAGTACTTC,-,-,TRBV7-8,TRBJ2-5
CASSSTGVEKLFF,TGTGCCAGCAGCTCGACAGGGGTCGAAAAACTGTTTTTT,TRBD1,-,TRBV5-6,TRBJ1-4
CASSGGGGYEQYF,TGTGCCAGCAGTGGTGGAGGGGGCTACGAGCAGTACTTC,-,-,TRBV9,TRBJ2-7
CASSGPLVPANTGELFF,TGTGCCAGCAGCGGACCACTAGTACCCGCGAACACCGGGGAGCTGTTTTTT,-,-,TRBV7-9,TRBJ2-2